This T cell receptor beta chain was identified during a study of blood T cells in healthy people across ages. This CDR3 is 14 amino acids long. Trimming stripped 7 bases from V and 2 bases from J, with 12 bases between. Germline V gives CDR1 MNHNS, CDR2 SASEGT. Per sample, extraction of total RNA gave at least 6 micrograms in every case. This clonotype was counted only a few times. The antigen is undetermined. Study findings and constraints: Shifts in expanded clonotypes may have been confounded by donor CMV status, which was unknown. Investigators viewed diversity estimates from one million T cells as underestimates, the study reported.

Primers used in a second PCR of about 6 to 12 cycles were a sample-barcoded 5' primer and a J-beta primer mix. TCRdb recomputed calls from the 5' RACE reads with MiXCR, one row per CDR3 protein. In the table there are 750,000 to 950,000 distinct CDR3 sequences, roughly 25% of which are singletons. These same data were also listed under a study on T cells of mothers and their children.

The sequence came from a boy aged 5-17 years in good health. The V and J genes are TRBV6-1 and TRBJ1-5; tentatively, D is TRBD1 (6 bases). The sequenced sample was blood. CDR3 region: CASKGGRGNQPQHF. In nucleotides, the CDR3 is TGTGCCAGCAAGGGGGGGCGCGGCAATCAGCCCCAGCATTTT.